This T cell receptor beta chain stems from a study of blood T cell repertoires in COVID-19 (TCRdb year 2020). For the study in its entirety: Samples from collaborators originated in the United States, Italy and Spain and spanned both the acute and convalescent phases of COVID-19. Samples came from the ongoing ImmuneRACE study (first 160 participants) plus 1,254 subjects from 6 global collaborators. A de-identified subject ID, COVID-19 status, age in years and sex were almost always included in the sample metadata. Where HLA class I and class II types were available, the types were taken from metadata supplied by the sample provider, not from assay-based typing. Subjects who had been exposed to COVID-19, were actively infected with it, or had recovered from it provided the deeply sampled blood TCRbeta repertoires that made up the dataset. The repertoires were released in a freely available public database intended as a resource for research on the immune response to SARS-CoV-2. The prospective study material was composed of cDNA or gDNA derived from T cells, B-cell-depleted T cells, or PBMCs. The paper as a whole reports these results and caveats: The amount of clinical and demographic metadata varied by source and participant and was provided uncurated.

The CDR1 and CDR2 encoded by the germline V gene are SGHDN and FVKESK. Its CDR3 holds 13 amino acids, cysteine through phenylalanine. Only the CDR3 region is kept as DNA, spanning 39 bases read in frame from base 1. Trimming takes 3 bases from V and 4 bases from J, and the germline ends sit 9 bases apart. TCRbeta CDR3 regions were amplified from genomic DNA using the immunoSEQ Assay, a bias-controlled multiplex PCR. From the authors' description of their analysis: Within the assay, amplification of reference gene primers was used to estimate how many nucleated cells each sample contained. To quantify the absolute abundance of each unique TCRbeta CDR3 rearrangement, sequence reads were collapsed and filtered. For each sample, productive Simpson clonality was calculated as the square root of Simpson's diversity index across productive rearrangements. Entries here come from immuneACCESS through TCRdb and include only in-frame sequences with V and J called. Some clones fail to appear in such tables; in the studies checked, an unresolved V gene covers under half of the shortfall, and the cause of the remainder is unknown. V and J calls and clone size follow that table, whereas D and trimming were derived from the DNA. Counted in this sample were roughly 220,000 clones; approximately 78% of them appeared once. The ten largest clones add up to approximately 7.6% of the sample.

One collaborating source in Seattle enrolled patients during active infection and followed them longitudinally through the course of disease. Each collaborating institution followed its own protocols to collect whole blood in K2EDTA tubes. Collaborator samples were shipped for TCRbeta analysis as frozen whole blood, isolated PBMCs, or DNA extracted from either sample type. Regarding this clone: The antigen it recognizes is unknown. No per-base quality is available; no much larger clone lies one base away.

The sequenced sample was peripheral blood. The receptor's source is a woman of 80 years or more with COVID-19, enrolled during active disease. Recombination connected TRBV14 to TRBJ1-1; the D region possibly corresponds to TRBD1 (6 bases align). The nucleotide sequence reads as follows: TGTGCCAGCAGCCAGGCAGGGGTCACTGAAGCTTTCTTT. Its translation is CASSQAGVTEAFF.